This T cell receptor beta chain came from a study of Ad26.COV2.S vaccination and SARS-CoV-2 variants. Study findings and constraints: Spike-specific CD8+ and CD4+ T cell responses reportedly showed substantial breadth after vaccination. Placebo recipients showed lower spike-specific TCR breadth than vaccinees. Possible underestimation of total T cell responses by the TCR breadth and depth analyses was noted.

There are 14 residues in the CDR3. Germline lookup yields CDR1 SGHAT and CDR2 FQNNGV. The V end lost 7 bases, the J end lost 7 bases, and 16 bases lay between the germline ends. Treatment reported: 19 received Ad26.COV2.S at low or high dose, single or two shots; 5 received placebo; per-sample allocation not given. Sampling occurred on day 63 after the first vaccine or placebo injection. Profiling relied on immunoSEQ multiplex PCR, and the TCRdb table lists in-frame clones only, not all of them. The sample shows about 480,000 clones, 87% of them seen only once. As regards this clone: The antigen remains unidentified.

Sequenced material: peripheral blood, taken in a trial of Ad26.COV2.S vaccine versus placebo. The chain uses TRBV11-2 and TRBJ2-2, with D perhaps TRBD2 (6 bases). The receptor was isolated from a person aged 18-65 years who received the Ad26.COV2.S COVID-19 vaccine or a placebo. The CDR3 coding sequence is TGTGCCAGCACCCCTCTCGGCGGGAACGGGGAGCTGTTTTTT. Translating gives CASTPLGGNGELFF.